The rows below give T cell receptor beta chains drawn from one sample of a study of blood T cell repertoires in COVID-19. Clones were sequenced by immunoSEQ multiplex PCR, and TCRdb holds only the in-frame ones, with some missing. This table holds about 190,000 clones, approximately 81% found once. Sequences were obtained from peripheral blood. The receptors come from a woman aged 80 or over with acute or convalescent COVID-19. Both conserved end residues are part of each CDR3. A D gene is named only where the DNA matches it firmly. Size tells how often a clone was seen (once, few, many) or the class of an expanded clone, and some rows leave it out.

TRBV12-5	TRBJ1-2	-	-	TGTGCTAGTGGTTTCCAGGGCATCTATGGCTACACCTTC	CASGFQGIYGYTF
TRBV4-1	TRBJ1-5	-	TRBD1	TGCGCCAGCAGTAGCACAGGGGATAGTTCCAATCAGCCCCAGCATTTT	CASSSTGDSSNQPQHF
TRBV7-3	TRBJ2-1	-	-	TGTGCCAGCAGCTTAATGGGGCAGGGATACAATGAGCAGTTCTTC	CASSLMGQGYNEQFF
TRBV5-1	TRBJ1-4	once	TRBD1	TGCGCCAGCAGCCTCGGGACAGTTCGGGAAAAACTGTTTTTT	CASSLGTVREKLFF
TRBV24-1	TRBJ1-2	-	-	TGTGCCATACAGGGAGTTCGAGATGGCTACACCTTC	CAIQGVRDGYTF
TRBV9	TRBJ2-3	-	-	TGTGCCAGCAGCGCAGTTGGAGATACGCAGTATTTT	CASSAVGDTQYF
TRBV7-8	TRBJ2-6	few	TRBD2	TGTGCCAGCAGCAACAATAGCGGGAGCATTATGAAGACTGGGGCCAACGTCCTGACTTTC	CASSNNSGSIMKTGANVLTF
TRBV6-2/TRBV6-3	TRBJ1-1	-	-	TGTGCCAGCAGTTACACCCAACCCAGGGGACTGAACACTGAAGCTTTCTTT	CASSYTQPRGLNTEAFF
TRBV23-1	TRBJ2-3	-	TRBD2	TGCGCCAGCAGTCAACGGCGGGAGGGAGATACGCAGTATTTT	CASSQRREGDTQYF
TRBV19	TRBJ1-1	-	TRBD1	TGTGCCAGTACGGGACAGACGAACACTGAAGCTTTCTTT	CASTGQTNTEAFF
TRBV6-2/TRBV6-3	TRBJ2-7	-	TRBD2	TGTGCCAGCAGTTATTGGACTAGCGGGAGTTTGCCGCAGTACTTC	CASSYWTSGSLPQYF
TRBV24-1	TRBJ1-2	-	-	TGTGCCACCAGTGAACCAGGGTCTGGCTACACCTTC	CATSEPGSGYTF
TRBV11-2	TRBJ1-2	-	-	TGTGCCAGCAGCCTTACTACGGGAGTCTATGGCTACACCTTC	CASSLTTGVYGYTF
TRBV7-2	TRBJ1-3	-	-	TGTGCCAGCACCCTCGGGAGCGGAAACACCATATATTTT	CASTLGSGNTIYF
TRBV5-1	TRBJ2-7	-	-	TGCGCCAGCAGCTTGCTTGGGATAGCGCTCTCCTACGAGCAGTACTTC	CASSLLGIALSYEQYF
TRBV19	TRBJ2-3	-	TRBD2	TGTGCCAGTAATGGGGGAGGGAGTACAGATACGCAGTATTTT	CASNGGGSTDTQYF
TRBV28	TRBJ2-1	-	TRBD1	TGTGCCAGCAGTCCGCCGGGACAGGGATGGGGCAATGAGCAGTTCTTC	CASSPPGQGWGNEQFF
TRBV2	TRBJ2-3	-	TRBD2	TGTGCCAGCAGTGGACCCGGGGGGGCGGGCACAGATACGCAGTATTTT	CASSGPGGAGTDTQYF
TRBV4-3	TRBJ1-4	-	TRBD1	TGCGCCAGCAGCCTATACCTCGACAGGGGCCCAACTAATGAAAAACTGTTTTTT	CASSLYLDRGPTNEKLFF
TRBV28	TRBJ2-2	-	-	TGTGCCACCCCCGGTCCGGTTAACACCGGGGAGCTGTTTTTT	CATPGPVNTGELFF
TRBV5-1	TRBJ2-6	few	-	TGCGCCAGCAGCTTGGCCGTTCAGGGCCTCGTCGTCCTGACTTTC	CASSLAVQGLVVLTF
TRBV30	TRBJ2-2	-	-	TGTGCCTGGAACGACTACCCTGGGCTCCTGAACACCGGGGAGCTGTTTTTT	CAWNDYPGLLNTGELFF
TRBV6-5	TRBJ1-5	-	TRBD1	TGTGCCAGCAGTTACACTAGACAGGGGGCCCATCAGCCCCAGCATTTT	CASSYTRQGAHQPQHF
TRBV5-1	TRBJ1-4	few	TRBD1	TGCGCCAGCGCGGACAGGGGGCGGGATGAAAAACTGTTTTTT	CASADRGRDEKLFF